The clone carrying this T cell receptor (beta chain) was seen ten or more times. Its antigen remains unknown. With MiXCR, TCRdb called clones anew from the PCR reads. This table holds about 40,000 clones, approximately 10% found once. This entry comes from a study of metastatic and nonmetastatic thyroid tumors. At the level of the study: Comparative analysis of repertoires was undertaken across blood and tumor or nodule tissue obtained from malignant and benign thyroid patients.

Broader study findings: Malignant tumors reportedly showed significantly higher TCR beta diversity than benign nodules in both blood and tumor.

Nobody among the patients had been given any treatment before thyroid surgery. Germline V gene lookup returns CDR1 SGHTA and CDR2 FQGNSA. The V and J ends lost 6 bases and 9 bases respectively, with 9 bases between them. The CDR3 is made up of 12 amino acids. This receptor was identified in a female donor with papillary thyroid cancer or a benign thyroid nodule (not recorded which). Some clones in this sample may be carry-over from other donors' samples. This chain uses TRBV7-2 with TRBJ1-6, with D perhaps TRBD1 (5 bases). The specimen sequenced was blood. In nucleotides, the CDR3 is TGTGCCAGCAGTTGGGGGGGTTCACCCCTCCACTTT. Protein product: CASSWGGSPLHF. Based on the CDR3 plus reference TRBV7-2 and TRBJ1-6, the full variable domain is GAGVSQSPSNKVTEKGKDVELRCDPISGHTALYWYRQSLGQGLEFLIYFQGNSAPDKSGLPSDRFSAERTGGSVSTLTIQRTQQEDSAVYLCASSWGGSPLHFGNGTRLTVT.